This TCR beta chain was profiled in a study of T cell changes during pregnancy in multiple sclerosis. Germline CDR1 is SEHNR and CDR2 is FQNEAQ (reference sequence). The CDR3 length is 15 residues. V dropped 0 bases and J dropped 4 bases, with 12 bases sitting between them. Clones were read by immunoSEQ multiplex PCR, and TCRdb kept only the in-frame ones, dropping some. The sample carries approximately 100,000 clones, about 91% recorded once. The TCR originated in a female donor with multiple sclerosis, enrolled in a pregnancy study. The sequencing used peripheral blood, collected in the second trimester of pregnancy. V gene TRBV7-9 combines with J gene TRBJ2-5, with D perhaps TRBD1 (6 bases). The CDR3 loop reads CASSLAAGVGETQYF. The CDR3 region has the DNA TGTGCCAGCAGCTTAGCAGCAGGGGTAGGAGAGACCCAGTACTTC.